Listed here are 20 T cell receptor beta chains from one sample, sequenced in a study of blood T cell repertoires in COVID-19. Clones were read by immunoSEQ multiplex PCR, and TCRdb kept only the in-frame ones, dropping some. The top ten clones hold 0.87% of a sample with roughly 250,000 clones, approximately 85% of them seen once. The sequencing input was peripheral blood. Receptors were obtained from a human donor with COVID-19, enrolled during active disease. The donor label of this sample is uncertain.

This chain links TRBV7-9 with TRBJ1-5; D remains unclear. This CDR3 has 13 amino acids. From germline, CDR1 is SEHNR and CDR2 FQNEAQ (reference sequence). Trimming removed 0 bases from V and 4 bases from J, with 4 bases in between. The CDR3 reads CASSLAQNQPQHF. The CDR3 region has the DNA TGTGCCAGCAGCTTAGCACAGAATCAGCCCCAGCATTTT.

The CDR3 is CASSGGQSGLPLYQETQYF. CDR3 nucleotides: TGTGCCAGCAGTGGAGGACAGTCCGGACTTCCATTGTACCAAGAGACCCAGTACTTC. The chain joins TRBV6-1 to TRBJ2-5; TRBD1 might be the D (6 bases). CDR1 and CDR2 (germline): MNHNS, SASEGT. This CDR3 has 19 residues. Trimming removed 4 bases at V and 0 bases at J, with 24 bases between.

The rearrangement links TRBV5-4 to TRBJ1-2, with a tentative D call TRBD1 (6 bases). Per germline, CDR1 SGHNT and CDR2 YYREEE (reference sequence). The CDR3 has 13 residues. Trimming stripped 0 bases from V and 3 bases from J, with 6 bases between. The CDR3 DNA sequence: TGTGCCAGCAGCTTGGAGGGGGACTATGGCTACACCTTC. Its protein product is CASSLEGDYGYTF.

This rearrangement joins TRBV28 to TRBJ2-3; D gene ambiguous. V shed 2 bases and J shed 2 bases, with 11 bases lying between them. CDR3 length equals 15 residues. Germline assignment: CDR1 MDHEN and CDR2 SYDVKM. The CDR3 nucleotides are TGTGCCAGCAGTTTAGGTTGGCAGGTCACAGATACGCAGTATTTT. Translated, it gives CASSLGWQVTDTQYF.

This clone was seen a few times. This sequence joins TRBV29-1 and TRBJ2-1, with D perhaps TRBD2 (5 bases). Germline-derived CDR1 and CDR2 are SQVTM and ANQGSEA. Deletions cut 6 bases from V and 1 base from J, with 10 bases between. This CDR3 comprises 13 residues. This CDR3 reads CSVQADSYNEQFF. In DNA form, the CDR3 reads TGCAGCGTCCAAGCGGATTCCTACAATGAGCAGTTCTTC.

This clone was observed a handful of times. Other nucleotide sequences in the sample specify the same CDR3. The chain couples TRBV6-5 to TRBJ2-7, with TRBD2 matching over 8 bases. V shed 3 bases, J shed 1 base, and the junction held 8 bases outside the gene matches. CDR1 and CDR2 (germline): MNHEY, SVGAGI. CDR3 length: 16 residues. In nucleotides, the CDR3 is TGTGCCAGCAGTTATTCCGGGACTAGTCCATCCTACGAGCAGTACTTC. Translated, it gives CASSYSGTSPSYEQYF.

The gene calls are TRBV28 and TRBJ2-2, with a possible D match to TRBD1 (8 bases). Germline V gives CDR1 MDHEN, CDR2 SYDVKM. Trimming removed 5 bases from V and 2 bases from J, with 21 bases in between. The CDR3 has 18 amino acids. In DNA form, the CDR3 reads TGTGCCAGCAGTCCACAGGGGGGGGGCCCCTTTAACACCGGGGAGCTGTTTTTT. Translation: CASSPQGGGPFNTGELFF.

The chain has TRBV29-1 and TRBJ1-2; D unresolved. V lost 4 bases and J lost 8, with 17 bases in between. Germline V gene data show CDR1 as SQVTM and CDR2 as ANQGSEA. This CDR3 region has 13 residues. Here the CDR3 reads CSVVYTGREGYTF. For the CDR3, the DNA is TGCAGCGTTGTCTACACTGGCCGGGAAGGCTACACCTTC.

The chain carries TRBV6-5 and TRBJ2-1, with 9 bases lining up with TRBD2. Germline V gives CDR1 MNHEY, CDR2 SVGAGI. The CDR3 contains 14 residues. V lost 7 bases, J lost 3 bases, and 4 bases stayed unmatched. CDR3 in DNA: TGTGCCAGCACGACTAGCGGAGGCTACAATGAGCAGTTCTTC. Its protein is CASTTSGGYNEQFF.

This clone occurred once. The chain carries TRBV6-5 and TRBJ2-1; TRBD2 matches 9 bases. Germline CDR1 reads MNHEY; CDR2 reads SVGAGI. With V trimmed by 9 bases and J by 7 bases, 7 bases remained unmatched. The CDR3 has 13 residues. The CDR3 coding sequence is TGTGCCAGTCGTAGCGGGAGTCGTAATGAGCAGTTCTTC. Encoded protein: CASRSGSRNEQFF.

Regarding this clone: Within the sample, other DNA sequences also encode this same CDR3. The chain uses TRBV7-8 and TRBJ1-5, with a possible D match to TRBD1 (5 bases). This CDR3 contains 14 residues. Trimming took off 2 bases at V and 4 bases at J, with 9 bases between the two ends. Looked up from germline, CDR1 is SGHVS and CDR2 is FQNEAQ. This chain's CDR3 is CASSLLGGNQPQHF. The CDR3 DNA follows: TGTGCCAGCAGCTTATTGGGGGGAAATCAGCCCCAGCATTTT. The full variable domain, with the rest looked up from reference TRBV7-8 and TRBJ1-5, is GAGVSQSPRYKVAKRGQDVALRCDPISGHVSLFWYQQALGQGPEFLTYFQNEAQLDKSGLPSDRFFAERPEGSVSTLKIQRTQQEDSAVYLCASSLLGGNQPQHFGDGTRLSIL.

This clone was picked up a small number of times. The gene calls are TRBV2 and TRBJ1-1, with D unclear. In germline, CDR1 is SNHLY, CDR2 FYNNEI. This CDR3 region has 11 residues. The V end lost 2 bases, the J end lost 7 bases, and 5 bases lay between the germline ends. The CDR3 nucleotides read TGTGCCAGCAGTGAACCAGGTGAAGCTTTCTTT. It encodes CASSEPGEAFF.

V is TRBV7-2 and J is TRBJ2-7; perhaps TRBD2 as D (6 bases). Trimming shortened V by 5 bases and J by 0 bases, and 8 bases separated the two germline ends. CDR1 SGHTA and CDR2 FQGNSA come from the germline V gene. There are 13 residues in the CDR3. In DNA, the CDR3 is TGTGCCAGCAGCCCCGGGGGCTCCTACGAGCAGTACTTC. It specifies CASSPGGSYEQYF.

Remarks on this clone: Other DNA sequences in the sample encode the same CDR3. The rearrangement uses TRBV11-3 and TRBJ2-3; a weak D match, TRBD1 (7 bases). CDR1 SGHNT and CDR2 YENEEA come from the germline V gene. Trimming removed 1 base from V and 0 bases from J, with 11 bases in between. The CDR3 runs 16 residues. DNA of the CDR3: TGTGCCAGCAGCTTAGGGAGGGGACAGAGCACAGATACGCAGTATTTT. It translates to CASSLGRGQSTDTQYF. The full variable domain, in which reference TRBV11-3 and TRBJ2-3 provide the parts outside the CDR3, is EAGVVQSPRYKIIEKKQPVAFWCNPISGHNTLYWYLQNLGQGPELLIRYENEEAVDDSQLPKDRFSAERLKGVDSTLKIQPAELGDSAVYLCASSLGRGQSTDTQYFGPGTRLTVL.

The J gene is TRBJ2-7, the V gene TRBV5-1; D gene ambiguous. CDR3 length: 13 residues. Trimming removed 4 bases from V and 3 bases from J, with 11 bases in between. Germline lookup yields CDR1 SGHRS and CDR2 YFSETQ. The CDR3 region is CASSPTPIYEQYF. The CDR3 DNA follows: TGCGCCAGCAGCCCGACACCGATCTACGAGCAGTACTTC.

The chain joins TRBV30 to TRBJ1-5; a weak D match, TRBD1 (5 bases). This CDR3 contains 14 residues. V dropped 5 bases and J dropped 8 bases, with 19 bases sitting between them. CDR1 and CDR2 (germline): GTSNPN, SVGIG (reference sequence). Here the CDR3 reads CAWDQRKGDEPQHF. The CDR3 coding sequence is TGTGCCTGGGACCAGAGAAAAGGGGATGAGCCCCAGCATTTT.

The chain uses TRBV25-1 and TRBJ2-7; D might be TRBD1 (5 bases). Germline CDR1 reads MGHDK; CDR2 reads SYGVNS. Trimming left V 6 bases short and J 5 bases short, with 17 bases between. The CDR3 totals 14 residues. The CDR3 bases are TGTGCCAGCAGCCCGGCAGGGTCGGTCCACGAGCAGTACTTC. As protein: CASSPAGSVHEQYF.

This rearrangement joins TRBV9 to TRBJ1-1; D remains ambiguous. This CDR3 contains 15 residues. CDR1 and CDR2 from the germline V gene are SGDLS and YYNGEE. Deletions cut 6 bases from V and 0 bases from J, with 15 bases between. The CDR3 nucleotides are TGTGCCAGCACCTTAACTAGTGAAATGAACACTGAAGCTTTCTTT. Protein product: CASTLTSEMNTEAFF.

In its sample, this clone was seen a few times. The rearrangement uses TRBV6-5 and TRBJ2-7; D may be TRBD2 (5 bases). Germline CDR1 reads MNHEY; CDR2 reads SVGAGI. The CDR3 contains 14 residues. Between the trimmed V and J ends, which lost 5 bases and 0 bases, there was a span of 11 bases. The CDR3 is CASSKREGSYEQYF. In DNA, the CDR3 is TGTGCCAGCAGTAAGCGTGAGGGCTCCTACGAGCAGTACTTC.

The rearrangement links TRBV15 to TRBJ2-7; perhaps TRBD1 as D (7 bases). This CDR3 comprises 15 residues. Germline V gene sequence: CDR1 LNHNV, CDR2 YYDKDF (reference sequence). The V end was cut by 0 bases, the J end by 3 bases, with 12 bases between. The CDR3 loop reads CATSRDPQGGYEQYF. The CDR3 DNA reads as TGTGCCACCAGCAGAGATCCTCAGGGGGGCTACGAGCAGTACTTC.